The 15 T cell receptor beta chains listed next were all sequenced from one sample in a study of T cell repertoires in cytomegalovirus infection (dated by TCRdb to about 2019). The data were produced on an Illumina HiSeq 1500. Through fastp at Q25 and MiXCR, TCRdb rebuilt clones from the public reads, retaining in-frame beta chains. Each record represents a unique CDR3 protein, reported with the most common genes and DNA among its rows. The sample table shows about 830,000 distinct CDR3 sequences, and less than 35% are seen once. The ten largest clones capture 9.5% to 15% of the sample. These TCRs are of unknown antigen specificity. The meaning of the sample's treatment or condition label: in vitro stimulation with specific CMV peptide epitopes to enrich CMV-specific T cells. Sample: cultured CD8+ T cells from PBMCs, taken from culture after CMV antigen stimulation. The receptor source for this set is a human donor in good health (CMV status not recorded). Some clones in this sample may be carry-over from other donors' samples.

The chain links TRBV28 to TRBJ1-1; D ambiguous. The CDR3 runs to 14 residues. V gave up 2 bases and J gave up 0 bases, with 7 bases separating them. Germline V CDR1 and CDR2: MDHEN, SYDVKM. CDR3 in amino acids: CASSLVNLNTEAFF. The CDR3 nucleotides are TGTGCCAGCAGTTTAGTTAACCTGAACACTGAAGCTTTCTTT.

V gene TRBV6-1 combines with J gene TRBJ1-4; D is unresolved. Germline V gene data show CDR1 as MNHNS and CDR2 as SASEGT. This CDR3 comprises 10 residues. Deletions cut 4 bases from V and 10 bases from J, with 4 bases between. The CDR3 DNA reads TGTGCCAGCAGTGGAGGAAAACTGTTTTTT. This sequence encodes CASSGGKLFF.

This clonotype has only a few counts. The V gene is TRBV19, the J gene TRBJ1-1; D unresolved. The CDR3 contains 13 residues. Germline CDR1 and CDR2: LNHDA and SQIVND (reference sequence). Trimming removed 0 bases at V and 3 bases at J, with 5 bases between. The CDR3 protein is CASSIDLDTEAFF. The CDR3 nucleotides read TGTGCCAGTAGTATAGATCTGGACACTGAAGCTTTCTTT. The whole variable domain, remainder taken from reference TRBV19 and TRBJ1-1, is DGGITQSPKYLFRKEGQNVTLSCEQNLNHDAMYWYRQDPGQGLRLIYYSQIVNDFQKGDIAEGYSVSREKKESFPLTVTSAQKNPTAFYLCASSIDLDTEAFFGQGTRLTVV.

This clonotype has a handful of counts. The chain's CDR3 is CASSNFGNEQYF. In DNA form, the CDR3 reads TGTGCCAGCAGTAACTTCGGAAACGAGCAGTACTTC. The chain combines TRBV12-3 or TRBV12-4 with TRBJ2-7; D unclear. V gave up 5 bases and J gave up 5 bases, with 10 bases separating them. This CDR3 region has 12 residues.

This clonotype appeared once. This chain connects TRBV7-4 to TRBJ2-1; 11 bases map to TRBD2. Trimming removed 8 bases from V and 8 bases from J; junction bases left unmatched: 14. Germline CDR1 and CDR2: SGHVT and SQSDAQ. This CDR3 has 16 residues. The CDR3 DNA reads TGTGCCAGCTTATCCGGTAGCGGGGGGGCCTTTTATGAGCAGTTCTTC. Protein: CASLSGSGGAFYEQFF.

This clonotype was seen a handful of times. The chain recombines TRBV5-5 with TRBJ2-6, with TRBD2 as a possible D gene (6 bases). V shed 0 bases and J shed 3 bases, with 10 bases lying between them. This CDR3 has 16 amino acids. Germline CDR1 and CDR2: SGHKS and YYEKEE (reference sequence). This CDR3 reads CASSLAPGSGANVLTF. In DNA form, the CDR3 reads TGTGCCAGCAGCTTGGCCCCCGGGAGTGGGGCCAACGTCCTGACTTTC.

The chain carries TRBV12-3 or TRBV12-4 and TRBJ1-1, with a possible D match to TRBD1 (6 bases). This CDR3 comprises 16 residues. The ends were cut back, 0 bases at V and 1 base at J, with 12 bases in the middle. The CDR3 spells CASSLALEQGNTEAFF. In nucleotides, the CDR3 is TGTGCCAGCAGTTTAGCGCTTGAACAGGGGAACACTGAAGCTTTCTTT.

The chain joins TRBV23-1 to TRBJ2-3, with TRBD2 matching over 13 bases. TRBV23-1 has ORF status, its function being uncertain. The CDR3 runs to 17 residues. The junction had 9 bases not matched to a gene; V was cut back by 3 bases and J by 6 bases. CDR3 DNA sequence: TGCGCCAGCAGTCATCCGGGACTAGCGGGGTCACCGGATACGCAGTATTTT. This translates into CASSHPGLAGSPDTQYF.

This chain connects TRBV2 to TRBJ1-5, with 12 nucleotides matching TRBD1. J was trimmed by 2 bases and V by 6 bases; bases with no gene match: 14. This CDR3 region has 19 residues. CDR1 and CDR2 from the germline V gene are SNHLY and FYNNEI. CDR3 sequence (DNA): TGTGCCAGCAGCTCAATCCGGGACAGGGGGCGCACGGGCAATCAGCCCCAGCATTTT. This translates into CASSSIRDRGRTGNQPQHF.

The chain carries TRBV7-6 and TRBJ2-5; 8 bases align to TRBD1. CDR3 size: 15 residues. The J segment lost 2 bases and the V segment lost 3 bases, leaving 5 bases of the junction unmatched. The germline V gene encodes CDR1 SGHVS and CDR2 FNYEAQ. CDR3 loop: CASSFPRTGQETQYF. CDR3 coding DNA: TGTGCCAGCAGCTTCCCCCGGACAGGGCAAGAGACCCAGTACTTC.

The chain couples TRBV6-5 to TRBJ1-5; D remains unclear. CDR1 is MNHEY and CDR2 is SVGAGI in the germline V gene. The length of the CDR3 is 15 residues. Trimming removed 0 bases at V and 3 bases at J, with 9 bases between. The CDR3 nucleotides read TGTGCCAGCAGTTACTCTGGGCTCGACAATCAGCCCCAGCATTTT. Translation: CASSYSGLDNQPQHF.

The chain joins TRBV6-2 or TRBV6-3 to TRBJ1-1, with D unclear. V was pared by 5 bases and J by 4 bases, with 11 bases between. The CDR3 has 13 amino acids. Germline CDR1 MNHEY, CDR2 SVGEGT. The CDR3 DNA sequence: TGTGCCAGCAGTGAGGATGGGATCACTGAAGCTTTCTTT. Protein sequence: CASSEDGITEAFF.

The chain uses TRBV6-5 and TRBJ2-3, with 8 bases lining up with TRBD2. CDR1 and CDR2 from the germline V gene are MNHEY and SVGAGI. This CDR3 has 16 residues. V lost 5 bases and J lost 3; bases outside the gene matches: 10. In nucleotides, the CDR3 is TGTGCCAGCAGTACGCCGCCGGGACTAGAAACAGATACGCAGTATTTT. Amino acids: CASSTPPGLETDTQYF.

The chain is built from TRBV15 and TRBJ1-1, with D possibly being TRBD1 (6 bases). Germline V gene lookup returns CDR1 LNHNV and CDR2 YYDKDF (reference sequence). Deletions cut 3 bases from V and 0 bases from J, with 11 bases between. The CDR3 has 15 amino acids. CDR3 residues: CATSSRQDMNTEAFF. Here the CDR3 DNA reads TGTGCCACCAGCAGCCGACAGGATATGAACACTGAAGCTTTCTTT. Full variable domain (remainder filled in from reference TRBV15 and TRBJ1-1): DAMVIQNPRYQVTQFGKPVTLSCSQTLNHNVMYWYQQKSSQAPKLLFHYYDKDFNNEADTPDNFQSRRPNTSFCFLDIRSPGLGDTAMYLCATSSRQDMNTEAFFGQGTRLTVV.

The J gene is TRBJ1-5, the V gene TRBV27; D is uncertain. This CDR3 has 14 residues. CDR1 and CDR2 from the germline V gene are MNHEY and SMNVEV (reference sequence). Trimming took 4 bases from V and 4 from J, leaving 11 bases between them. CDR3 in amino acids: CASSSGDLNQPQHF. Here the CDR3 DNA reads TGTGCCAGCAGTTCTGGAGATCTAAATCAGCCCCAGCATTTT.